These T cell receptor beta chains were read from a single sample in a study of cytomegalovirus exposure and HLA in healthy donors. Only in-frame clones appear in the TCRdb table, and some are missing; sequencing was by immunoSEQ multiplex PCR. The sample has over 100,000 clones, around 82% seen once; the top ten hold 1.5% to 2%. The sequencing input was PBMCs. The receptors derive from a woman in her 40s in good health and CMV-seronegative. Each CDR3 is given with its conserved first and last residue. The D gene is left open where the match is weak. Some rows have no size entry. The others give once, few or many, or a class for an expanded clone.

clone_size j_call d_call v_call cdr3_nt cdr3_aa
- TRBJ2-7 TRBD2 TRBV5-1 TGCGCCAGCAGCTCGACCGGGACTAGCGGGAGAGGCGAGCAGTACTTC CASSSTGTSGRGEQYF
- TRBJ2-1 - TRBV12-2 TGTGCAAGTCGCGCAGGAAGGGGCGGGAGTAGTATAAATGAGCAGTTCTTC CASRAGRGGSSINEQFF
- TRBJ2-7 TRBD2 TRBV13 TGTGCCAGCAGCGCTGGGGGGGAAGCCTACGAGCAGTACTTC CASSAGGEAYEQYF
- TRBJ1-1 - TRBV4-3 TGCGCCAGCGGGGAGGGGAAGAACACTGAAGCTTTCTTT CASGEGKNTEAFF
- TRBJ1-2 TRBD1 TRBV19 TGTGCCAGTAAGGGGGCAGGACGGAGCCCTTCCTATGGCTACACCTTC CASKGAGRSPSYGYTF
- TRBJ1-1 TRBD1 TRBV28 TGTGCCAGCAGTCTAACCGGGACAGGGAACACTGAAGCTTTCTTT CASSLTGTGNTEAFF
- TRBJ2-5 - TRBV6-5 TGTGCCAGCAGTACCCAACTACCGGGTGAGACCCAGTACTTC CASSTQLPGETQYF
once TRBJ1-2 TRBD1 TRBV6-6 TGTGCCAGCAGTTACCTACGACAGGGGCGAAATGGCTACACCTTC CASSYLRQGRNGYTF
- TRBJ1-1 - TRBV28 TGTGCCAGCAGTTTCTTCTCAATTCCAAACAGGGCCAGTATAGATGCTTTCTTT CASSFFSIPNRASIDAFF
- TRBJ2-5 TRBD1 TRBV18 TGTGCCAGCTCACCGATCAGGGGGCGGGAGACCCAGTACTTC CASSPIRGRETQYF
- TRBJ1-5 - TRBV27 TGTGCCAGCAGTTCCCACAGGGAACAGCCCCAGCATTTT CASSSHREQPQHF
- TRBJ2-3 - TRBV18 TGTGCCAGCTCACCACCCCAGGGGTGGGATACGCAGTATTTT CASSPPQGWDTQYF
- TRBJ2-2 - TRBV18 TGTGCCAGCTCACGGATCAGGTCGGTGGAGGAGCTGTTTTTT CASSRIRSVEELFF
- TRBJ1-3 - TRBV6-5 TGTGCCAGCAGTTACGGGAGTGGGGACACCATATATTTT CASSYGSGDTIYF
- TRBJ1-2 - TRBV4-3 TGCGCCAGCAGCCAAGGGGCAGTAGCTAACTATGGCTACACCTTC CASSQGAVANYGYTF
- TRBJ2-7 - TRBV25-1 TGTGCCAGCGCTGGTCCCTACCTTACCTACGAGCAGTACTTC CASAGPYLTYEQYF
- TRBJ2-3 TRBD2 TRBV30 TGTGCCTGGAGTGTAGGAGTAGCGGGAGGGTTCACAGATACGCAGTATTTT CAWSVGVAGGFTDTQYF
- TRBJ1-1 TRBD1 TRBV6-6 TGTGCCAGCAGTTACTCGAACGACAGGGTAGCTTTCTTT CASSYSNDRVAFF
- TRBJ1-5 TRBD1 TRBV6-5 TGTGCCAGCAGTTTAGGAGGGGGCGCGGGCAATCAGCCCCAGCATTTT CASSLGGGAGNQPQHF
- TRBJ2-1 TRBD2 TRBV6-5 TGTGCCAGCAGTCTAGGACTAGAGGCTTTCAATGAGCAGTTCTTC CASSLGLEAFNEQFF
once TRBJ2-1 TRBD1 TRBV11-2 TGTGCCAGCAGCTTACGGTCCGGGACAGGTATACTTGAGCAGTTCTTC CASSLRSGTGILEQFF
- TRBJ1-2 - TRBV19 TGTGCCAGTACGCCAGGGCGGTATGGCTACACCTTC CASTPGRYGYTF
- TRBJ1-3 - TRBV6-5 TGTGCCAGCAGTCCCGACAGAGGAAACACCATATATTTT CASSPDRGNTIYF
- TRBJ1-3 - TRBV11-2 TGTGCCAGCAGAAGACAGACGAGCTCTGGAAACACCATATATTTT CASRRQTSSGNTIYF
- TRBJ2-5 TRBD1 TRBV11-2 TGTGCCAGCAGCATAATGACAGGGGGTAGGCAAGAGACCCAGTACTTC CASSIMTGGRQETQYF
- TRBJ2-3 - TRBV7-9 TGTGCCAGCAGCTTAATCGGTGGGAGCCAACAAGGATCGGATACGCAGTATTTT CASSLIGGSQQGSDTQYF
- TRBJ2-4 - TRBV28 TGTGCCAGCAGTTTATGGGGTGAGGGAAAAGCCAAAAACATTCAGTACTTC CASSLWGEGKAKNIQYF
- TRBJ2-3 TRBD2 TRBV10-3 TGTGCCATCAGTGAGGGGGTAGCGGGAGGGCCCCAAGATACGCAGTATTTT CAISEGVAGGPQDTQYF
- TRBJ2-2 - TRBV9 TGTGCCAGCAGCGTAGAGGTTGGGCGTAGCACCGGGGAGCTGTTTTTT CASSVEVGRSTGELFF
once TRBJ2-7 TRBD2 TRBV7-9 TGTGCCAGCAGATCGGGACTAGCGGGAGGGGATGGCGAGCAGTACTTC CASRSGLAGGDGEQYF
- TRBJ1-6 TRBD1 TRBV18 TGTGCCAGCTCACCAAGGGACAGGGGTGATTCACCCCTCCACTTT CASSPRDRGDSPLHF
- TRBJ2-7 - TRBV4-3 TGCGCCAGCAGCCAAGTACAGGGCACCTACGAGCAGTACTTC CASSQVQGTYEQYF
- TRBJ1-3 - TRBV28 TGTGCCAGCAGTCTACCCGGGACACTCTCTGGAAACACCATATATTTT CASSLPGTLSGNTIYF
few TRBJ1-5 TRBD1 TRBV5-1 TGCGCCAGCAGCAGGACAGGGGAGAGCAATCAGCCCCAGCATTTT CASSRTGESNQPQHF
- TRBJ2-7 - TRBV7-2 TGTGCCAGCAGCTTAGCGCGCGGGCTCGAGCAGTACTTC CASSLARGLEQYF
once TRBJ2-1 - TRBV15 TGTGCCACCAGCAACTGCAATGAGCAGTTCTTC CATSNCNEQFF
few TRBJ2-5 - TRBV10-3 TGTGCCATCAGTGAGTCGAACAAAAAGGAGACCCAGTACTTC CAISESNKKETQYF
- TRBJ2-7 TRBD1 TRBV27 TGTGCCAGCAGGCGGACAGGGAACGAGCAGTACTTC CASRRTGNEQYF
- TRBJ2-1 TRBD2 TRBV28 TGTGCCAGCAGTTCGACTAGCGGCCTCTACAATGAGCAGTTCTTC CASSSTSGLYNEQFF
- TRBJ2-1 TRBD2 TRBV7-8 TGTGCCAGCACCTTGGAGGGACTAGCGGTCTACAATGAGCAGTTCTTC CASTLEGLAVYNEQFF
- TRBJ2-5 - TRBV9 TGTGCCAGCAGCGCCGGACTTGGAGAGACCCAGTACTTC CASSAGLGETQYF
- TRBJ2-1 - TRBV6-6 TGTGCCAGCACTCTTTACGCGGCAGGGGTCGGCAATGAGCAGTTCTTC CASTLYAAGVGNEQFF
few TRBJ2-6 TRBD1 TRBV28 TGTGCCAGCAGTTTTTCGGGCCGTTCCGACAGGGGGCGCACCCCTGGGGCCAACGTCCTGACTTTC CASSFSGRSDRGRTPGANVLTF
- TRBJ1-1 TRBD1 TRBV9 TGTGCCAGCAGCGTAGGAGCGCTCGGGGACAGGGGATATAGGGACACTGAAGCTTTCTTT CASSVGALGDRGYRDTEAFF
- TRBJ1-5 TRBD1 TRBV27 TGTGCCAGCAGTTCGGGACAGGGTCTATATCAGCCCCAGCATTTT CASSSGQGLYQPQHF
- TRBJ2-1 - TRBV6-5 TGTGCCAGCAGTTCTATAAGGAGCGGAAAGCAGTTCTTC CASSSIRSGKQFF
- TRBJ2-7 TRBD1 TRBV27 TGTGCCAGCAGTTTATCGAAAGGGACAGTCTCCTACGAGCAGTACTTC CASSLSKGTVSYEQYF
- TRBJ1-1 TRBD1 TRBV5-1 TGCGCCAGCAGCATGGGGACAGGGGGACCGATGAACACTGAAGCTTTCTTT CASSMGTGGPMNTEAFF
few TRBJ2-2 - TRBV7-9 TGTGCCAGCAGATCGGAGAGAGAGACCGGGGAGCTGTTTTTT CASRSERETGELFF
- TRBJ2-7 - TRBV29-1 TGCAGCGGGGGGCGGAACAGGGACCCTTACGAGCAGTACTTC CSGGRNRDPYEQYF
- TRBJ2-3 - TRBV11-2 TGTGCCAGCAGCCCCTTGGCCGGGAACACAGATACGCAGTATTTT CASSPLAGNTDTQYF
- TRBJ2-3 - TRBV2 TGTGCCAGCGATCCCGAGGGCCTCGGCACAGATACGCAGTATTTT CASDPEGLGTDTQYF
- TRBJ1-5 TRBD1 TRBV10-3 TGTGCCATGAACGGGACAGGCCAACGGGGGGTCGGAGTGACTAGTCAGCCCCAGCATTTT CAMNGTGQRGVGVTSQPQHF
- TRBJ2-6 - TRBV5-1 TGCGCCAGCAGCTTCAGGGGACCCACTGGGGCCAACGTCCTGACTTTC CASSFRGPTGANVLTF
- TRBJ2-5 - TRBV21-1 TGTGCCAGCAGCAAGGCCCGGCGGACCGGAGGGACCCAGTACTTC CASSKARRTGGTQYF
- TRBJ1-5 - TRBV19 TGTGCCAGTAGTCCCGGGGTAGGGCAGCCCCAGCATTTT CASSPGVGQPQHF
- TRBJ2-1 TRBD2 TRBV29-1 TGCAGCGTTGGACTAGCGGGATTGCCCTACAATGAGCAGTTCTTC CSVGLAGLPYNEQFF